A selection of T cell receptor beta chains follows, all from one sample in a study of cytomegalovirus exposure and HLA in healthy donors. This table comes from immunoSEQ multiplex PCR, and its TCRdb copy is limited to in-frame clones, with some not included. The sample has around 76,000 clones; approximately 81% are singletons. Sequenced material: PBMCs. These receptor sequences come from a woman aged 40 to 50 in good health and CMV-seropositive. Both conserved end residues are part of each CDR3. The D gene is left open where the match is weak. Some rows mark clone size as missing; the rest say once, few, many or name a class of expanded clone.

J gene,V gene,D gene,clone size,CDR3 DNA,CDR3 protein
TRBJ2-7,TRBV7-9,-,few,TGTGCCAGCAGCTTAGGTGGCAGGGCCTACGAGCAGTACTTC,CASSLGGRAYEQYF
TRBJ2-6,TRBV28,-,-,TGTGCCAGCAGTCTGGACAGACACTCTGGGGCCAACGTCCTGACTTTC,CASSLDRHSGANVLTF
TRBJ1-1,TRBV5-8,-,-,TGTGCCAGCAGCTTGGTACAGCTGCCAGCTTTCTTT,CASSLVQLPAFF
TRBJ1-2,TRBV15,-,-,TGTGCCACCAGCAGAGATCAGGCAGGGCTGTCTGGCTACACCTTC,CATSRDQAGLSGYTF
TRBJ1-5,TRBV19,TRBD1,few,TGTGCCAGTAGTATTCGTACAGGGGCTGAGGGTCAGCCCCAGCATTTT,CASSIRTGAEGQPQHF
TRBJ2-3,TRBV18,TRBD1,few,TGTGCCAGCTCACCTACAGGGGTGTCAGATACGCAGTATTTT,CASSPTGVSDTQYF
TRBJ2-6,TRBV4-3,-,-,TGCGCCAGCAGCCAAGAGGATCCCCGGGGGAGTTCTGGGGCCAACGTCCTGACTTTC,CASSQEDPRGSSGANVLTF
TRBJ2-7,TRBV28,TRBD1,-,TGTGCCAGCAGTTTATCTTTTGCGGACAGGTACTACGAGCAGTACTTC,CASSLSFADRYYEQYF
TRBJ2-7,TRBV4-2,TRBD2,-,TGTGCCAGCAGCCAAGATACTAGCGGGAGCTCCTACGAGCAGTACTTC,CASSQDTSGSSYEQYF
TRBJ1-1,TRBV19,TRBD1,-,TGTGCCAGTAGGGACAGGGCGAGCACTGAAGCTTTCTTT,CASRDRASTEAFF
TRBJ1-5,TRBV18,-,-,TGTGCCAGCTCACCGGGGCGTTTAAGGGGGTTAAGTAATCAGCCCCAGCATTTT,CASSPGRLRGLSNQPQHF
TRBJ1-5,TRBV6-6,TRBD1,-,TGTGCCAGCAGTTACTCCCCAGGGGGCAGCAATCAGCCCCAGCATTTT,CASSYSPGGSNQPQHF
TRBJ2-1,TRBV7-3,TRBD1,-,TGTGCCAGCAGCTTGGGGACAGAAAACAATGAGCAGTTCTTC,CASSLGTENNEQFF
TRBJ1-6,TRBV5-1,-,-,TGCGCCAGCAGCTTGGATGGGGCCGATAATTCACCCCTCCACTTT,CASSLDGADNSPLHF
TRBJ2-3,TRBV20-1,-,-,TGCAGTGGGTACTCCGATTTGGCGCAGTATTTT,CSGYSDLAQYF
TRBJ2-7,TRBV4-2,-,-,TGTGCCAGCAGCGCCCGGGACAACTCCTACGAGCAGTACTTC,CASSARDNSYEQYF
TRBJ1-6,TRBV4-2,-,few,TGTGCCAGCAGCCAAGATGAGCTTCCAGGTTCACCCCTCCACTTT,CASSQDELPGSPLHF
TRBJ1-2,TRBV25-1,-,-,TGTGCCAGCAGTGAACGGGACATCACTGGCTGCACCTTC,CASSERDITGCTF
TRBJ1-3,TRBV27,-,few,TGTGCCAGCAGATCGACAGCTGGAAACACCATATATTTT,CASRSTAGNTIYF
TRBJ2-2,TRBV15,-,-,TGTGCCACCAGCATAAGACAGACAGCCGGGGAGCTGTTTTTT,CATSIRQTAGELFF
TRBJ1-5,TRBV7-9,-,-,TGTGCCAGCAGCTCTAACAGGAATAGCAATCAGCCCCAGCATTTT,CASSSNRNSNQPQHF
TRBJ2-7,TRBV7-9,TRBD1,-,TGTGCCAGCAGGTTCGGGACAGGGGTGGACGAGCAGTACTTC,CASRFGTGVDEQYF
TRBJ1-2,TRBV6-5,-,-,TGTGCCAGCAGTTACTCGAGGACAGACAGAAACTATGGCTACACCTTC,CASSYSRTDRNYGYTF
TRBJ2-7,TRBV6-1,TRBD1,-,TGTGCCAGCAGTGGTGTTAGGGGGCGAGAGCAGTACTTC,CASSGVRGREQYF